The T cell receptor (beta chain) described here comes from a study of blood T cell repertoires in COVID-19. On the study more broadly: The samples span acute and convalescent COVID-19 from the United States, Italy and Spain. T cells, B-cell-depleted T cells, or PBMCs supplied cDNA or gDNA.

V lost 4 bases, J lost 2 bases, and 6 bases stayed unmatched. Per the germline V gene, CDR1 is SNHLY and CDR2 is FYNNEI. The CDR3 covers 15 residues. Original handling: Reference gene primer amplification in the assay estimated nucleated cell counts. Profiled with immunoSEQ multiplex PCR; TCRdb holds only in-frame clones, not every one. The V and J calls and the clone size are those of that table, but D and trimming were determined from the DNA. Seen here are some 150,000 clones, around nine tenths observed once, and the top ten hold roughly 8%. Input material: peripheral blood. The receptor was isolated from a woman aged 45-65 years with active or convalescent COVID-19. The rearrangement links TRBV2 to TRBJ2-7; 9 bases are a match to TRBD1. As DNA, the CDR3 is TGTGCCAGCAGTGGGGGGACAGGGAGTCCCTACGAGCAGTACTTC. This codes for CASSGGTGSPYEQYF.